This TCR beta chain was documented in a study of cytomegalovirus exposure and HLA in healthy donors. Across the study: An analysis done earlier identified 120 million or so unique TCR beta sequences from around 180 million T cells.

There are 18 residues in the CDR3. The germline V gene has CDR1 SEHNR and CDR2 FQNEAQ (reference sequence). The V and J ends lost 5 bases and 0 bases respectively, with 19 bases between them. The study's findings and limits: When a later analysis compared HLA-associated TCR beta chains with equally common others, the HLA-associated chains turned out to be more clonally expanded and to have lower generation probabilities. Across HLA loci, a later analysis found differing TCR association rates, with DRB1 most and HLA-C fewest.

Each donor was nominally healthy when sampled (though unrecorded immune exposures were likely). Vbeta (60) and Jbeta (13) primers were used in the PCR. Repertoires were generated with immunoSEQ multiplex PCR, while TCRdb's copy carries only in-frame clones and drops some. Of about 130,000 clones listed, 80% to 90% are singletons. Comment on this clone: Its antigen is undetermined.

Material: PBMCs. The source of this sequence is a male donor in good health and CMV-seropositive. The chain uses TRBV7-9 and TRBJ2-2; D might be TRBD2 (6 bases). The CDR3 DNA reads as TGTGCCAGCAGCCTAAATCGGGAGAGCCGTTCGAACACCGGGGAGCTGTTTTTT. This encodes CASSLNRESRSNTGELFF.